The next 23 T cell receptor beta chains were all read from a single sample in a study of early T cells in non-severe SARS-CoV-2 infection. MiXCR, applied by TCRdb to the 5' RACE reads, yields one record per CDR3 protein. The repertoire consists of 100,000 to 120,000 distinct CDR3 sequences, with roughly 12% occurring once and the leading ten covering approximately 3.5%. The source material was whole blood, sampled at baseline. Receptors originate from an adult who was a healthcare worker with PCR-confirmed SARS-CoV-2 infection or an uninfected control (not recorded which).

This clonotype was counted a few times. The chain joins TRBV6-1 to TRBJ2-1, with TRBD1 identical over 7 bases. The length of the CDR3 is 15 residues. The germline gives CDR1 MNHNS, CDR2 SASEGT. DNA for the CDR3: TGTGCGGGGCGGCCAACCACAGGGGATAGGGGAGAGCAGTTCTTC. Its translation: CAGRPTTGDRGEQFF.

The chain couples TRBV7-8 to TRBJ1-1; D not resolved. The CDR3 is 15 amino acids. In germline, CDR1 is SGHVS, CDR2 FQNEAQ. With 5 bases removed from V and 1 base from J, the gap between germline ends came to 14 bases. The CDR3, as DNA: TGTGCCAGCAGCCCCCGGCGGACGGGGAACACTGAAGCTTTCTTT. Its protein product is CASSPRRTGNTEAFF.

This clonotype appeared many times. This chain links TRBV19 with TRBJ2-7; TRBD1 matches 9 bases. Per the germline V gene, CDR1 is LNHDA and CDR2 is SQIVND (reference sequence). The CDR3 is made up of 12 amino acids. V was clipped by 8 bases and J by 3 bases; unmatched bases: 2. Here the CDR3 reads CASQDRGYEQYF. The CDR3 coding sequence is TGTGCCAGTCAGGACAGGGGCTACGAGCAGTACTTC.

Only a few counts were recorded for this clonotype. The gene calls are TRBV6-5 and TRBJ1-2, with TRBD1 matching 8 bases. With V trimmed by 6 bases and J by 6 bases, 9 bases remained unmatched. Germline assignment: CDR1 MNHEY and CDR2 SVGAGI. This CDR3 is built from 14 residues. In nucleotides, the CDR3 is TGTGCCAGCAGAAAAACCCGGGACAGGCATGGCTACACCTTC. Translated: CASRKTRDRHGYTF.

This clonotype was counted at least ten times. The chain uses TRBV29-1 and TRBJ2-7, with 7 nucleotides matching TRBD2. This CDR3 has 13 amino acids. Losses at the gene ends were 7 bases for V and 4 bases for J; bases not matched to a gene: 10. Germline values: CDR1 SQVTM, CDR2 ANQGSEA. The DNA for the CDR3 is TGCAGCGGAGGTTCGGGGGAGGGTTACGAGCAGTACTTC. This sequence encodes CSGGSGEGYEQYF.

This chain connects TRBV4-1 to TRBJ2-1; 10 nucleotides line up with TRBD2. CDR3 length equals 18 residues. V gave up 1 base and J gave up 9 bases; unmatched junction bases: 15. Germline V gene sequence: CDR1 MGHRA, CDR2 YSYEKL. CDR3 nucleotide sequence: TGCGCCAGCAGCCAAGGGGTCCGAGGTAGCGGGAGGAGCGGTGAGCAGTTCTTC. As protein: CASSQGVRGSGRSGEQFF.

There are many counts of this clonotype. This chain uses TRBV29-1 with TRBJ2-1, with 10 bases aligning to TRBD2. The CDR3 consists of 13 residues. The germline V gene has CDR1 SQVTM and CDR2 ANQGSEA. Losses at the gene ends were 4 bases for V and 8 bases for J; bases not matched to a gene: 5. The CDR3: CSVATSGIDEQFF. CDR3 nucleotides: TGCAGCGTTGCAACTAGCGGGATCGATGAGCAGTTCTTC.

Many counts were recorded for this clonotype. The rearrangement joins TRBV20-1 to TRBJ1-1; D is undetermined. Germline V gene data show CDR1 as DFQATT and CDR2 as SNEGSKA (reference sequence). V gave up 8 bases and J gave up 3 bases, with 19 bases separating them. The CDR3 length is 14 residues. CDR3 nucleotide sequence: TGCAGTCCCAAAAGGGAGGGCTTACACACTGAAGCTTTCTTT. It encodes CSPKREGLHTEAFF.

This clonotype was seen a few times. The chain recombines TRBV5-6 with TRBJ2-5; 7 bases are shared with TRBD2. The CDR3 has 14 residues. The V gene's germline CDR1 is SGHDT and CDR2 YYEEEE. The J segment lost 6 bases and the V segment lost 3 bases, leaving 8 bases of the junction unmatched. The CDR3 here is CASSSAGESKTQYF. The CDR3 bases are TGTGCCAGCAGCTCCGCGGGAGAGAGTAAGACCCAGTACTTC.

This clonotype has at least ten counts. The chain joins TRBV25-1 to TRBJ2-3; tentatively, D is TRBD1 or TRBD2 (5 bases each). Germline assignment: CDR1 MGHDK and CDR2 SYGVNS. V lost 4 bases and J lost 0, with 11 bases in between. The CDR3 is 15 residues long. The CDR3 reads CASSGHRDSTDTQYF. CDR3 bases: TGTGCCAGCAGTGGACACCGGGACAGCACAGATACGCAGTATTTT.

This clonotype was seen ten or more times. V and J are TRBV7-8 and TRBJ1-4; unclear D gene. V lost 2 bases, J lost 4 bases, and 8 bases lay in between. This CDR3 contains 14 residues. The germline V gene has CDR1 SGHVS and CDR2 FQNEAQ. Here the CDR3 DNA reads TGTGCCAGCAGCTTACCCTGGGATAATGAAAAACTGTTTTTT. It is translated as CASSLPWDNEKLFF.

This clonotype was detected once. The chain uses TRBV4-1 and TRBJ1-5, with D perhaps TRBD1 (6 bases). Per germline, CDR1 MGHRA and CDR2 YSYEKL. The CDR3 is 16 amino acids. V was cut by 1 base and J by 1 base, with 11 bases left in between. The CDR3 DNA sequence: TGCGCCAGCAGCCAAGTAGGGGGGCGAAGCAATCAGCCCCAGCATTTT. Its protein product is CASSQVGGRSNQPQHF.

V is TRBV7-9 and J is TRBJ1-5; 10 bases align to TRBD1. J lost 5 bases, V lost 5 bases, and 3 bases had no gene match. Germline V CDR1 and CDR2: SEHNR, FQNEAQ (reference sequence). The length of the CDR3 is 14 residues. This chain's CDR3 is CASSIGTGDQPQHF. The CDR3 bases are TGTGCCAGCAGCATCGGGACAGGGGATCAGCCCCAGCATTTT.

The genes are TRBV19 and TRBJ1-1; possibly TRBD1 for D (6 bases). Trimming took off 9 bases at V and 4 bases at J, with 18 bases between the two ends. The CDR3 is 14 amino acids. Germline V gene lookup returns CDR1 LNHDA and CDR2 SQIVND (reference sequence). The CDR3 spells CASLINGGGTEAFF. DNA of the CDR3: TGTGCCAGCCTGATAAACGGGGGCGGCACTGAAGCTTTCTTT.

This clonotype appeared many times. The chain carries TRBV29-1 and TRBJ2-1; 11 nucleotides align to TRBD2. The CDR3 is 14 residues long. Germline V gene sequence: CDR1 SQVTM, CDR2 ANQGSEA. The V and J ends lost 7 bases and 9 bases, in that order; junction bases with no gene match: 11. The CDR3 is CSARGLADSSEQFF. In DNA form, the CDR3 reads TGCAGCGCCCGGGGACTAGCGGACTCTAGTGAGCAGTTCTTC.

The chain couples TRBV11-2 to TRBJ2-1; a possible D gene is TRBD2 (6 bases). V dropped 2 bases and J dropped 4 bases, with 12 bases sitting between them. The CDR3 extends over 15 amino acids. Germline CDR1 is SGHAT and CDR2 is FQNNGV. CDR3 in DNA: TGTGCCAGCAGCTTATCCACCGGGACTTACAATGAGCAGTTCTTC. Translation: CASSLSTGTYNEQFF.

In this sample, this clonotype turned up many times. The J gene is TRBJ1-2, the V gene TRBV4-1, with D unresolved. The V gene's germline CDR1 is MGHRA and CDR2 YSYEKL. The germline V and J ends were trimmed by 4 bases and 8 bases, with 14 bases remaining between them. The CDR3 length is 13 residues. The CDR3 is CASSRIPLAGYTF. In nucleotides, the CDR3 is TGCGCCAGCAGCCGAATCCCGTTAGCGGGCTACACCTTC.

A few counts support this clonotype. This chain connects TRBV11-2 to TRBJ2-1; TRBD2 matches at 10 bases. J lost 3 bases, V lost 10 bases, and 6 bases had no gene match. This CDR3 region has 14 residues. CDR1 and CDR2 from the germline V gene are SGHAT and FQNNGV. In DNA, the CDR3 is TGTGCCACTGCACCTAGCGGGAGCTACAATGAGCAGTTCTTC. Its protein product is CATAPSGSYNEQFF.

This clonotype was detected many times. The genes are TRBV29-1 and TRBJ1-1; D is unclear. V was pared by 5 bases and J by 0 bases, with 22 bases between. CDR1 and CDR2 from the germline V gene are SQVTM and ANQGSEA. The CDR3 contains 17 residues. CDR3 in amino acids: CSVPPRGYLDMNTEAFF. In nucleotides, the CDR3 is TGCAGCGTTCCCCCACGGGGTTACTTAGACATGAACACTGAAGCTTTCTTT.

In this sample, this clonotype turned up many times. V usage is TRBV20-1 and J usage is TRBJ2-3; 13 nucleotides match TRBD2. The CDR3 is made up of 17 amino acids. J was trimmed by 1 base and V by 3 bases; bases with no gene match: 7. Germline values: CDR1 DFQATT, CDR2 SNEGSKA (reference sequence). CDR3 nucleotide sequence: TGCAGTGCTAGGAGACTAGCGGGAGGCTCTGGCACAGATACGCAGTATTTT. Translating it yields CSARRLAGGSGTDTQYF.

This clonotype was counted between two and nine times. This chain uses TRBV19 with TRBJ2-6; D is ambiguous. The CDR3 consists of 13 residues. The V end lost 9 bases, the J end lost 3 bases, and 9 bases lay between the germline ends. In germline, CDR1 is LNHDA, CDR2 SQIVND (reference sequence). The CDR3 sequence: CASTRGGANVLTF. The CDR3 nucleotides read TGTGCCAGCACCCGTGGTGGGGCCAACGTCCTGACTTTC. Complete variable domain (other parts from reference TRBV19 and TRBJ2-6): DGGITQSPKYLFRKEGQNVTLSCEQNLNHDAMYWYRQDPGQGLRLIYYSQIVNDFQKGDIAEGYSVSREKKESFPLTVTSAQKNPTAFYLCASTRGGANVLTFGAGSRLTVL.

The sample holds a few counts of this clonotype. The chain uses TRBV27 and TRBJ1-6; D is unresolved. Per the germline V gene, CDR1 is MNHEY and CDR2 is SMNVEV (reference sequence). The CDR3 covers 14 residues. The V end was cut by 6 bases, the J end by 3 bases, with 9 bases between. CDR3 loop: CASRDESYNSPLHF. The CDR3 nucleotides are TGTGCCAGCAGAGACGAGAGCTATAATTCACCCCTCCACTTT.

This clonotype has a count of ten or more. The V gene is TRBV27, the J gene TRBJ2-3; possible D gene TRBD2, 5 bases. The CDR3 runs 13 residues. V was shortened by 6 bases and J by 6 bases, with 13 bases between the two germline ends. Germline loops: CDR1 MNHEY, CDR2 SMNVEV (reference sequence). CDR3: CASSPNPGDTQYF. As DNA, the CDR3 is TGTGCCAGCAGCCCCAACCCGGGGGATACGCAGTATTTT.